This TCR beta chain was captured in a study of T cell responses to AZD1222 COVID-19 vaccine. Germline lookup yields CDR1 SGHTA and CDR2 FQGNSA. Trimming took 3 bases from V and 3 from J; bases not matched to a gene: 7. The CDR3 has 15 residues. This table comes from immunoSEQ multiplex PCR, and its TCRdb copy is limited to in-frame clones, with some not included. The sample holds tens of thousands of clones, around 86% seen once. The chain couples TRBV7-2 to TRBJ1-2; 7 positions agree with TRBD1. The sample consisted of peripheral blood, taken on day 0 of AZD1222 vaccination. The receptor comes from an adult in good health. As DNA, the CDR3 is TGTGCCAGCAGCTTGCAGGGGGGCCTAGACTATGGCTACACCTTC. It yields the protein CASSLQGGLDYGYTF. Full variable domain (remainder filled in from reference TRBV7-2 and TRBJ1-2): GAGVSQSPSNKVTEKGKDVELRCDPISGHTALYWYRQSLGQGLEFLIYFQGNSAPDKSGLPSDRFSAERTGGSVSTLTIQRTQQEDSAVYLCASSLQGGLDYGYTFGSGTRLTVV.